Sequencing of this T cell receptor beta chain was carried out in a study of neurological immune-mediated disorders. General observations from the study: While HTLV-1-associated myelopathy showed the greatest TCR clonal expansion, multiple sclerosis showed the least, falling below healthy controls.

Germline CDR1 reads DFQATT; CDR2 reads SNEGSKA (reference sequence). The CDR3 consists of 12 residues. V lost 3 bases, J lost 7 bases, and 12 bases lay in between. This clonotype showed up many times. The antigen is unknown. TCRdb processed the 5' RACE reads anew with MiXCR; each CDR3 protein has one entry. The sample lists about 66,000 distinct CDR3 sequences; less than 5.5% were seen once. V and J are TRBV20-1 and TRBJ1-1, with D unclear. This TCR derives from a young man with multiple sclerosis. Source material: PBMCs. CDR3 sequence reads: CSARLGNGEAFF. In nucleotides, the CDR3 is TGCAGTGCTAGGTTGGGGAACGGTGAAGCTTTCTTT.